Sequencing of this T cell receptor beta chain was carried out in a study of shared clonotypes between healthy human individuals. Study-wide findings and caveats: Non-shared clonotypes showed lower generation probabilities than clonotypes common to all four donors.

Nashville, Tennessee was home to all donors, each a Caucasian adult. From CD4+ cells came CD45RA+ naive and CD45RA-negative memory subsets. V was clipped by 4 bases and J by 4 bases; unmatched bases: 8. The germline CDR1 and CDR2 sequences are SGHTS and YDEGEE. The CDR3 has 15 residues. The table came from immunoSEQ multiplex PCR; TCRdb's copy has only in-frame clones and leaves some out. The sample shows 2 million to 2.5 million clones, approximately 96% of them seen only once. As to this clone: Its target is unknown.

This TCR was recovered from a man between 18 and 35 years old in good health. V usage is TRBV5-8 and J usage is TRBJ1-2; TRBD1 agrees at 9 bases. Material: naive CD4+ T cells sorted from blood. Stated subset: CD45RA+ positively selected. The CDR3 nucleotides read TGTGCCAGCAGCCTCCGCGGGACAGGGACCTATGGCTACACCTTC. It is translated as CASSLRGTGTYGYTF.